Below are 20 T cell receptor beta chains sequenced from a single sample in a study of cytomegalovirus exposure and HLA in healthy donors. PCR amplification relied on 60 Vbeta primers (plus 13 Jbeta primers). Some clones are missing from TCRdb's copy, which holds only in-frame ones; the method was immunoSEQ multiplex PCR. The data contain 200,000 to 250,000 clones, over 65% of them singletons. Sequencing was carried out using PBMCs. All receptors come from a man younger than 30 in good health and CMV-seronegative.

The V and J genes are TRBV27 and TRBJ1-5; the match to TRBD1 covers 11 bases. The CDR3 is 15 amino acids. Germline lookup yields CDR1 MNHEY and CDR2 SMNVEV (reference sequence). V lost 5 bases, J lost 6 bases, and 6 bases stayed unmatched. The CDR3 sequence: CASSGTGGMRQPQHF. CDR3 DNA: TGTGCCAGCAGTGGGACAGGGGGGATGCGTCAGCCCCAGCATTTT.

The chain employs TRBV7-6 and TRBJ2-1; 10 nucleotides align to TRBD2. In germline, CDR1 is SGHVS, CDR2 FNYEAQ. V shed 5 bases, J shed 5 bases, and the junction held 6 bases outside the gene matches. The CDR3 totals 15 residues. CDR3 protein: CASSQGLAHNNEQFF. The CDR3 nucleotides read TGTGCCAGCAGCCAGGGACTAGCGCATAACAATGAGCAGTTCTTC.

This chain links TRBV19 with TRBJ2-5, with 11 bases identical to TRBD2. J gave up 5 bases and V 6 bases, and 8 bases lay outside the gene matches. Germline CDR1 reads LNHDA; CDR2 reads SQIVND (reference sequence). This CDR3 has 15 residues. The CDR3 reads CASSKGTSGHETQYF. In nucleotides, the CDR3 is TGTGCCAGTAGCAAGGGGACTAGCGGCCACGAGACCCAGTACTTC.

This clone has only a few counts. The rearrangement joins TRBV28 to TRBJ1-6; no reliable D call. CDR1 is MDHEN, CDR2 SYDVKM, per germline. Trimming cost V 1 base and J 6 bases, with 7 bases left between them. This CDR3 contains 14 residues. This CDR3 reads CASSLYTTNSPLHF. In DNA, the CDR3 is TGTGCCAGCAGTTTATATACTACTAATTCACCCCTCCACTTT.

V and J are TRBV28 and TRBJ1-1; D uncertain. The CDR3 sequence is 16 residues long. CDR1 and CDR2 (germline): MDHEN, SYDVKM. With 6 bases removed from V and 0 bases from J, the gap between germline ends came to 17 bases. CDR3 residues: CASRTSGFKLNTEAFF. The CDR3 DNA reads TGTGCCAGCAGGACTAGTGGGTTTAAATTGAACACTGAAGCTTTCTTT.

This clone was counted a few times. This chain joins TRBV10-3 and TRBJ1-5, with D hard to call. Germline CDR1 ENHRY, CDR2 SYGVKD. The CDR3 spans 12 residues. The V gene lost 4 bases and the J gene lost 3 bases, with 4 bases spanning the gap. CDR3 DNA sequence: TGTGCCATCAGTGGGCCCAATCAGCCCCAGCATTTT. The encoded protein is CAISGPNQPQHF.

This chain uses TRBV7-2 with TRBJ1-2, with D perhaps TRBD1 (6 bases). Trimming removed 0 bases at V and 5 bases at J, with 10 bases between. This CDR3 contains 14 residues. Germline-derived CDR1 and CDR2 are SGHTA and FQGNSA. CDR3 sequence reads: CASSLADRGYGYTF. CDR3 sequence (DNA): TGTGCCAGCAGCTTAGCGGACAGAGGATATGGCTACACCTTC.

The gene calls are TRBV28 and TRBJ2-1; 7 bases agree with TRBD1. V was clipped by 8 bases and J by 3 bases; unmatched bases: 7. Germline V lookup: CDR1 MDHEN, CDR2 SYDVKM. CDR3 length: 14 amino acids. CDR3 coding DNA: TGTGCCAGCCGGACGGGGACAGACTACAATGAGCAGTTCTTC. Its protein is CASRTGTDYNEQFF.

This clone occurred a few times. V usage is TRBV4-1 and J usage is TRBJ2-7; D uncertain. This CDR3 has 17 residues. CDR1 is MGHRA and CDR2 is YSYEKL in the germline V gene. V was pared by 0 bases and J by 3 bases, with 18 bases between. CDR3 in amino acids: CASSQDVNRFRNYEQYF. DNA of the CDR3: TGCGCCAGCAGCCAAGATGTAAATAGATTCCGAAACTACGAGCAGTACTTC.

The chain couples TRBV18 to TRBJ1-5; 9 bases fit TRBD1. The CDR3 contains 18 residues. Germline V CDR1 and CDR2: KGHSH, LQKENI. V shed 2 bases and J 6 bases; nucleotides not matched to a gene: 14. The CDR3 coding sequence is TGTGCCAGCTCACCATTCATGCCGGGACAGGGTTTTGCTCAGCCCCAGCATTTT. Translation: CASSPFMPGQGFAQPQHF.

This clone has just a few counts. The chain uses TRBV2 and TRBJ1-2, with no clear D. The V gene lost 11 bases and the J gene lost 8 bases, with 18 bases spanning the gap. The CDR3 loop spans 12 amino acids. The V gene's germline CDR1 is SNHLY and CDR2 FYNNEI. The chain's CDR3 is CASTPRVEGYTF. The DNA of the CDR3 is TGTGCCTCTACCCCCCGGGTAGAAGGCTACACCTTC.

The chain links TRBV11-2 to TRBJ1-3; 8 nucleotides agree with TRBD1. The CDR3 loop spans 16 amino acids. CDR1 and CDR2 (germline): SGHAT, FQNNGV. The V and J ends lost 5 bases and 1 base, in that order; junction bases with no gene match: 7. The CDR3 region is CASSSRDRPSGNTIYF. The CDR3 DNA reads TGTGCCAGCAGCAGCCGGGACAGGCCTTCTGGAAACACCATATATTTT.

This clone was seen just once. The chain employs TRBV7-3 and TRBJ2-5; possibly TRBD1 for D (5 bases). In germline, CDR1 is SGHTA, CDR2 FQGTGA. This CDR3 is built from 14 residues. The V end lost 5 bases, the J end lost 5 bases, and 15 bases lay between the germline ends. CDR3: CASSPQGRRETQYF. In DNA form, the CDR3 reads TGTGCCAGCAGCCCGCAGGGTCGGCGGGAGACCCAGTACTTC.

The V gene is TRBV18, the J gene TRBJ2-3; maybe TRBD2 (5 bases). The CDR3 sequence is 12 residues long. Trimming cost V 3 bases and J 7 bases, with 8 bases left between them. CDR1 is KGHSH, CDR2 LQKENI, per germline. CDR3 protein: CASSPEGNTQYF. CDR3 DNA: TGTGCCAGCTCACCCGAGGGAAATACGCAGTATTTT.

This chain connects TRBV7-9 to TRBJ2-3, with 7 bases identical to TRBD2. This CDR3 contains 18 residues. The germline CDR1 and CDR2 sequences are SEHNR and FQNEAQ (reference sequence). J lost 0 bases, V lost 0 bases, and 9 bases had no gene match. The CDR3 here is CASSLARFYGRSTDTQYF. The CDR3 DNA is TGTGCCAGCAGCTTAGCGAGATTTTACGGGAGGAGCACAGATACGCAGTATTTT.

The chain combines TRBV4-1 with TRBJ1-4, with 8 bases fitting TRBD1. This CDR3 region has 15 residues. CDR1 and CDR2 from the germline V gene are MGHRA and YSYEKL. The ends lost 3 bases at V and 10 bases at J; junction bases unmatched: 10. CDR3 residues: CASSQVDRELRKLFF. The CDR3, as DNA: TGCGCCAGCAGCCAGGTGGACAGGGAGTTAAGAAAACTGTTTTTT.

The V and J genes are TRBV29-1 and TRBJ2-1, with 7 bases identical to TRBD2. V gave up 3 bases and J gave up 1 base; unmatched junction bases: 9. CDR1 and CDR2 from the germline V gene are SQVTM and ANQGSEA. The CDR3 runs to 16 residues. This CDR3 reads CSVDRAGVGSYNEQFF. The CDR3 DNA is TGCAGCGTTGACAGGGCGGGAGTTGGGTCCTACAATGAGCAGTTCTTC.

The V gene is TRBV21-1, the J gene TRBJ2-3; TRBD1, as called in the table, went unchecked against the DNA. TRBV21-1 is a recognized pseudogene. The CDR3 is made up of 16 amino acids. CDR3: CASSKGAGGESDTQYF. CDR3 DNA sequence: TGTGCCAGCAGCAAAGGGGCAGGGGGAGAATCAGATACGCAGTATTTT.

The chain combines TRBV6-5 with TRBJ1-5; the D gene is possibly TRBD1 (5 bases). Between the trimmed V and J ends, which lost 5 bases and 4 bases, there was a span of 12 bases. The CDR3 length is 14 residues. The germline gives CDR1 MNHEY, CDR2 SVGAGI. CDR3 region: CASSLSGQNQPQHF. For the CDR3, the DNA is TGTGCCAGCAGTCTATCTGGACAAAATCAGCCCCAGCATTTT.

The chain is built from TRBV5-4 and TRBJ1-2, with D maybe TRBD1 (5 bases). V was shortened by 3 bases and J by 1 base, with 13 bases between the two germline ends. Germline assignment: CDR1 SGHNT and CDR2 YYREEE (reference sequence). The CDR3 spans 15 residues. The CDR3 coding sequence is TGTGCCAGCAGCTCGGGACTCTCATTTAACTATGGCTACACCTTC. Protein sequence: CASSSGLSFNYGYTF. Full variable domain (rest looked up from reference TRBV5-4 and TRBJ1-2): ETGVTQSPTHLIKTRGQQVTLRCSSQSGHNTVSWYQQALGQGPQFIFQYYREEENGRGNFPPRFSGLQFPNYSSELNVNALELDDSALYLCASSSGLSFNYGYTFGSGTRLTVV.